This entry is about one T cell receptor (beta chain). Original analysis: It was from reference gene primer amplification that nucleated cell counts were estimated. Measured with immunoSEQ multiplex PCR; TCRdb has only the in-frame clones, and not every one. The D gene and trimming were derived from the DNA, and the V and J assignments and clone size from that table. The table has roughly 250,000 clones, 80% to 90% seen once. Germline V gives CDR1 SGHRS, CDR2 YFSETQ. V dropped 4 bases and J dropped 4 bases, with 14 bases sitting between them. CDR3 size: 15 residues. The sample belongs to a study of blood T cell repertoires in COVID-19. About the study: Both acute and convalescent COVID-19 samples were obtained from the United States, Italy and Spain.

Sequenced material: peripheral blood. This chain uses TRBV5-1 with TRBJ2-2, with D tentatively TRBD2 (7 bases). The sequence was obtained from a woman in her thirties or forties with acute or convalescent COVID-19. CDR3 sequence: CASSKGGGGTGELFF. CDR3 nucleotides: TGCGCCAGCAGCAAGGGCGGGGGCGGCACCGGGGAGCTGTTTTTT. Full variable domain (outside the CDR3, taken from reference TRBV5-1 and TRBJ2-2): KAGVTQTPRYLIKTRGQQVTLSCSPISGHRSVSWYQQTPGQGLQFLFEYFSETQRNKGNFPGRFSGRQFSNSRSEMNVSTLELGDSALYLCASSKGGGGTGELFFGEGSRLTVL.